This record concerns one T cell receptor beta chain sequence. What it binds is unknown. The entry originates in a study of CD8+CD57+ T cells in acquired aplastic anemia. As for the study in general: On average, sorted CD4+ and CD8+ cells gave approximately 3 ug of DNA. The study, taken as a whole, reports: Roughly 28 was the count of CD8+ CDR3 sequences that patients shared with controls.

By flow cytometry, patients selected for sequencing had shown an expansion of CD8+CD57+ cells. The V gene's germline CDR1 is SGHTA and CDR2 FQGTGA. Trimming left V 4 bases short and J 0 bases short, with 9 bases between. The CDR3 contains 14 residues. Genomic DNA, the template, was used for profiling of the TCR beta VDJ and CDR3. MiXCR, run by TCRdb on the reads, gives a single entry per CDR3 protein. The sample yields some 160,000 distinct CDR3 sequences, around 47% seen once. The genes are TRBV7-3 and TRBJ1-1; D is unclear. The sample was sorted CD4+, CD8+, or CD8+CD57+ T cells (not recorded which) from PBMCs. This receptor was taken from a human donor with aplastic anemia. CDR3 sequence reads: CASSSSRMNTEAFF. The DNA for the CDR3 is TGTGCCAGCAGCTCGTCCAGAATGAACACTGAAGCTTTCTTT.